The 30 T cell receptor beta chains reported below all come from one sample, sequenced in a study of identical twins. MiXCR, applied by TCRdb to the 5' RACE reads, yields one record per CDR3 protein. The sample consists of some 630,000 distinct CDR3 sequences, 7.1% of them appearing once. The same data also contributed to another study, on yellow fever vaccine responses in identical twins.

The material sequenced was PBMCs. All receptors come from a woman under 30 in good health.

This clonotype turned up a few times. V is TRBV6-1 and J is TRBJ2-5; possible D gene TRBD1, 5 bases. CDR1 is MNHNS, CDR2 SASEGT, per germline. The CDR3 runs to 14 residues. V dropped 1 base and J dropped 5 bases, with 11 bases sitting between them. CDR3 nucleotide sequence: TGTGCCAGCAGTGAAGGAGCAGGGTGGGAGACCCAGTACTTC. This sequence encodes CASSEGAGWETQYF.

The chain employs TRBV20-1 and TRBJ2-5; D might be TRBD1 or TRBD2, each matching 5 bases. The CDR3 totals 13 residues. V lost 6 bases and J 4 bases, leaving 15 bases between the germline ends. Germline values: CDR1 DFQATT, CDR2 SNEGSKA (reference sequence). The CDR3: CSAPSGARETQYF. CDR3 DNA: TGCAGTGCCCCCTCCGGGGCCCGAGAGACCCAGTACTTC.

This clonotype was counted only a few times. V is TRBV5-1 and J is TRBJ2-7; 12 bases align to TRBD2. The CDR3 totals 17 residues. J gave up 0 bases and V 0 bases, and 4 bases lay outside the gene matches. Germline V gives CDR1 SGHRS, CDR2 YFSETQ. CDR3 bases: TGCGCCAGCAGCTTGGTACTAGCGGGAGGAACCTCCTACGAGCAGTACTTC. Encoded protein: CASSLVLAGGTSYEQYF. The variable domain in full, completed from reference TRBV5-1 and TRBJ2-7, reads KAGVTQTPRYLIKTRGQQVTLSCSPISGHRSVSWYQQTPGQGLQFLFEYFSETQRNKGNFPGRFSGRQFSNSRSEMNVSTLELGDSALYLCASSLVLAGGTSYEQYFGPGTRLTVT.

This clonotype was seen repeatedly, ten times or more. The chain recombines TRBV10-3 with TRBJ2-1, with 14 bases lining up with TRBD2. Trimming took 4 bases from V and 9 from J; bases not matched to a gene: 5. CDR3 length equals 15 residues. Germline V gene lookup returns CDR1 ENHRY and CDR2 SYGVKD. DNA for the CDR3: TGTGCCATCAGTGGGGGACTAGCGGGAGAGGGTGAGCAGTTCTTC. The encoded protein is CAISGGLAGEGEQFF.

In its sample, this clonotype was seen many times. The V and J genes are TRBV28 and TRBJ2-2; D unresolved. The germline gives CDR1 MDHEN, CDR2 SYDVKM. CDR3 length equals 16 residues. Trimming pared 2 bases from V and 1 base from J, leaving 11 bases between. CDR3: CASSLGQVLNTGELFF. The CDR3 DNA sequence: TGTGCCAGCAGTTTAGGGCAGGTATTGAACACCGGGGAGCTGTTTTTT. Based on the CDR3 plus reference TRBV28 and TRBJ2-2, the full variable domain is DVKVTQSSRYLVKRTGEKVFLECVQDMDHENMFWYRQDPGLGLRLIYFSYDVKMKEKGDIPEGYSVSREKKERFSLILESASTNQTSMYLCASSLGQVLNTGELFFGEGSRLTVL.

The V gene is TRBV15, the J gene TRBJ1-2, with a weak D call TRBD1 (5 bases). This CDR3 region has 16 residues. CDR1 and CDR2 (germline): LNHNV, YYDKDF (reference sequence). V gave up 3 bases and J gave up 7 bases, with 21 bases separating them. The CDR3 sequence is CATSSALRDATVGYTF. The CDR3 nucleotides are TGTGCCACCAGCAGTGCCCTCCGGGACGCAACGGTTGGCTACACCTTC.

This clonotype was observed at least ten times. This chain joins TRBV12-3 or TRBV12-4 and TRBJ1-2, with a weak D call TRBD1 (5 bases). CDR3 size: 15 residues. Trimming removed 5 bases from V and 2 bases from J, with 15 bases in between. The CDR3 sequence is CASSPGGRENYGYTF. For the CDR3, the DNA is TGTGCCAGCAGTCCCGGTGGCAGGGAGAACTATGGCTACACCTTC.

This clonotype was counted many times. This chain connects TRBV20-1 to TRBJ2-1; the match to TRBD2 covers 9 bases. J gave up 11 bases and V 6 bases, and 5 bases lay outside the gene matches. Germline CDR1 reads DFQATT; CDR2 reads SNEGSKA (reference sequence). The CDR3 runs 11 residues. The CDR3 loop is CSAGGTSQQFF. Here the CDR3 DNA reads TGCAGTGCGGGGGGGACTAGCCAGCAGTTCTTC.

This rearrangement joins TRBV6-5 to TRBJ2-7; no clear D gene. From germline, CDR1 is MNHEY and CDR2 SVGAGI. CDR3 length: 12 residues. Trimming cost V 6 bases and J 0 bases, with 6 bases left between them. CDR3 sequence (DNA): TGTGCCAGCAGAACAGCCTCCTACGAGCAGTACTTC. This sequence encodes CASRTASYEQYF.

This clonotype was detected a few times. The CDR3, as DNA: TGCGCCAGCAGATCCGAGGGTATGGACGGGGAGCTGTTTTTT. It is translated as CASRSEGMDGELFF. The chain employs TRBV5-1 and TRBJ2-2; maybe TRBD2 (5 bases). Germline CDR1 reads SGHRS; CDR2 reads YFSETQ. The CDR3 totals 14 residues. The V and J ends lost 5 bases and 7 bases respectively, with 15 bases between them.

This sequence joins TRBV2 and TRBJ2-5; 8 bases map to TRBD2. Germline CDR1 and CDR2: SNHLY and FYNNEI. The CDR3 sequence is 15 residues long. Trimming at V came to 6 bases and at J to 1 base, leaving 7 bases not matched to a gene. As DNA, the CDR3 is TGTGCCAGCAGGGCCCAGGGACTAGGCCAAGAGACCCAGTACTTC. This encodes CASRAQGLGQETQYF. Together with reference TRBV2 and TRBJ2-5, the CDR3 gives the full variable domain: EPEVTQTPSHQVTQMGQEVILRCVPISNHLYFYWYRQILGQKVEFLVSFYNNEISEKSEIFDDQFSVERPDGSNFTLKIRSTKLEDSAMYFCASRAQGLGQETQYFGPGTRLLVL.

V and J are TRBV7-8 and TRBJ2-7; maybe TRBD1 (6 bases). The CDR3 is 13 amino acids. Trimming removed 10 bases from V and 7 bases from J, with 20 bases in between. Per the germline V gene, CDR1 is SGHVS and CDR2 is FQNEAQ. CDR3 region: CATRQDPTGEQYV. As DNA, the CDR3 is TGTGCCACCCGACAGGACCCCACGGGGGAGCAGTACGTC.

This clonotype was counted at least ten times. CDR3 sequence (DNA): TGCAGCGTTGTGGGACAGCTATATAACACTGAAGCTTTCTTT. Its protein product is CSVVGQLYNTEAFF. The chain uses TRBV29-1 and TRBJ1-1; 7 positions match TRBD1. Germline CDR1 reads SQVTM; CDR2 reads ANQGSEA. This CDR3 is 14 amino acids long. Trimming removed 4 bases from V and 2 bases from J; junction bases left unmatched: 7.

The J gene is TRBJ1-1, the V gene TRBV24-1, with D unresolved. Between the trimmed V and J ends, which lost 4 bases and 11 bases, there was a span of 13 bases. The CDR3 extends over 12 amino acids. CDR1 is KGHDR, CDR2 SFDVKD, per germline. As DNA, the CDR3 is TGTGCCACCAGTGAAGGTGGGTTGGAGGCTTTCTTT. Residues: CATSEGGLEAFF.

This chain links TRBV6-4 with TRBJ2-3; 7 bases align to TRBD1. The CDR3 has 14 residues. The junction had 2 bases not matched to a gene; V was cut back by 2 bases and J by 3 bases. Germline CDR1 MRHNA, CDR2 SNTAGT. CDR3 nucleotide sequence: TGTGCCAGCAGTGACAGCAGGGGGACAGATACGCAGTATTTT. Residues: CASSDSRGTDTQYF.

This clonotype appeared a few times. V is TRBV28 and J is TRBJ2-2; the match to TRBD1 covers 9 bases. The germline V gene encodes CDR1 MDHEN and CDR2 SYDVKM. This CDR3 has 15 residues. Trimming took 4 bases from V and 7 from J; bases not matched to a gene: 7. This CDR3 is CASSYTGGGNGELFF. The CDR3 nucleotides are TGTGCCAGCAGTTACACAGGGGGCGGGAACGGGGAGCTGTTTTTT.

This clonotype was observed many times. CDR3: CASSEDGATGELFF. The CDR3 nucleotides read TGTGCCAGCAGTGAGGATGGGGCTACCGGGGAGCTGTTTTTT. The V gene is TRBV6-4, the J gene TRBJ2-2, with D perhaps matching TRBD1 (5 bases). V was trimmed by 3 bases and J by 5 bases, leaving 10 bases between them. Germline V lookup: CDR1 MRHNA, CDR2 SNTAGT. The CDR3 has 14 amino acids.

This clonotype has a count of ten or more. The chain employs TRBV5-5 and TRBJ2-3, with no clear D. Deletions cut 2 bases from V and 4 bases from J, with 8 bases between. The CDR3 loop spans 13 amino acids. Germline values: CDR1 SGHKS, CDR2 YYEKEE (reference sequence). CDR3 in amino acids: CASSFFSPDTQYF. Here the CDR3 DNA reads TGTGCCAGCAGCTTTTTTAGTCCAGATACGCAGTATTTT.

The V call is TRBV21-1, the J call TRBJ2-7; the D segment call TRBD2 is taken from the table without a DNA check. TRBV21-1 is an annotated pseudogene. The CDR3 has 12 residues. CDR3 nucleotides: TGTGCCAGCAGCCAAAAGGAGGCCGAGCAGTACGTC. Translated, it gives CASSQKEAEQYV.

The J gene is TRBJ1-2, the V gene TRBV5-1; TRBD1 aligns across 8 bases. The CDR3 consists of 14 residues. Looked up from germline, CDR1 is SGHRS and CDR2 is YFSETQ. V shed 4 bases and J 10 bases; nucleotides not matched to a gene: 12. The CDR3 DNA reads TGCGCCAGCAGCCCGGGACAGGCTGGCGAGGACTACACCTTC. It yields the protein CASSPGQAGEDYTF.

V and J are TRBV6-5 and TRBJ2-7; tentative D call: TRBD2 (6 bases). The CDR3 contains 14 residues. Trimming stripped 4 bases from V and 0 bases from J, with 10 bases between. CDR1 is MNHEY, CDR2 SVGAGI, per germline. CDR3 DNA: TGTGCCAGCAGTTGGCGGGGCAGCTCCTACGAGCAGTACTTC. Its translation is CASSWRGSSYEQYF.

This clonotype was seen many times. V is TRBV27 and J is TRBJ1-1; 7 nucleotides line up with TRBD1. The CDR3 runs to 14 residues. V lost 5 bases to trimming and J lost 1 base; unmatched junction nucleotides: 4. Germline V gene sequence: CDR1 MNHEY, CDR2 SMNVEV (reference sequence). The chain's CDR3 is CASSVTGRNTEAFF. DNA of the CDR3: TGTGCCAGCAGTGTGACAGGGAGGAACACTGAAGCTTTCTTT.

Ten or more counts support this clonotype. The chain combines TRBV4-1 with TRBJ2-5, with D perhaps matching TRBD1 (5 bases). Trimming left V 1 base short and J 4 bases short, with 13 bases between. Germline V gene data show CDR1 as MGHRA and CDR2 as YSYEKL. The length of the CDR3 is 15 residues. CDR3 coding DNA: TGCGCCAGCAGCCAAGTTTATCAGGGTGGAGAGACCCAGTACTTC. It codes for CASSQVYQGGETQYF.

This clonotype was counted at least ten times. The genes are TRBV7-3 and TRBJ2-3; D is undetermined. The CDR3 spans 17 residues. V dropped 0 bases and J dropped 2 bases, with 15 bases sitting between them. Germline values: CDR1 SGHTA, CDR2 FQGTGA. CDR3 sequence: CASSLTPIGQATDTQYF. DNA of the CDR3: TGTGCCAGCAGCTTAACGCCGATCGGGCAGGCCACAGATACGCAGTATTTT.

This clonotype has more than one count but fewer than ten. V gene TRBV6-5 combines with J gene TRBJ1-4, with D perhaps TRBD1 (6 bases). CDR3 size: 12 residues. From germline, CDR1 is MNHEY and CDR2 SVGAGI. The V end was cut by 7 bases, the J end by 8 bases, with 11 bases between. This CDR3 is CASKGRGEKLFF. Written as DNA, the CDR3 is TGTGCCAGCAAGGGCAGGGGCGAAAAACTGTTTTTT.

This clonotype came up a few times. V usage is TRBV5-5 and J usage is TRBJ2-3; 14 bases line up with TRBD2. The CDR3 has 17 residues. Germline V lookup: CDR1 SGHKS, CDR2 YYEKEE (reference sequence). With 6 bases clipped from V and 1 base from J, the junction kept 7 bases outside the gene matches. In nucleotides, the CDR3 is TGTGCCAGCACGCCGGGACTAGCGGGGGTCCGCACAGATACGCAGTATTTT. Translating gives CASTPGLAGVRTDTQYF.

This clonotype was picked up many times. The chain joins TRBV28 to TRBJ2-1, with a weak D call TRBD1 (5 bases). The CDR3 contains 13 residues. Germline values: CDR1 MDHEN, CDR2 SYDVKM. V lost 8 bases to trimming and J lost 4 bases, with 12 bases between them. In DNA, the CDR3 is TGTGCCAGCTCACCACCAGGGTACAATGAGCAGTTCTTC. Translated: CASSPPGYNEQFF.

The sample holds many counts of this clonotype. The V gene is TRBV2, the J gene TRBJ2-7; D perhaps matches TRBD1 (6 bases). Germline assignment: CDR1 SNHLY and CDR2 FYNNEI. Trimming stripped 6 bases from V and 7 bases from J, with 13 bases between. CDR3 size: 12 residues. The CDR3 sequence: CASRGTGWEQYF. In DNA, the CDR3 is TGTGCCAGCAGAGGTACAGGGTGGGAGCAGTACTTC. Full variable domain (rest looked up from reference TRBV2 and TRBJ2-7): EPEVTQTPSHQVTQMGQEVILRCVPISNHLYFYWYRQILGQKVEFLVSFYNNEISEKSEIFDDQFSVERPDGSNFTLKIRSTKLEDSAMYFCASRGTGWEQYFGPGTRLTVT.

This clonotype occurred many times. V usage is TRBV20-1 and J usage is TRBJ1-5; a weak D match, TRBD1 (6 bases). Germline CDR1 is DFQATT and CDR2 is SNEGSKA (reference sequence). Trimming removed 1 base from V and 1 base from J, with 14 bases in between. This CDR3 has 16 amino acids. The DNA for the CDR3 is TGCAGTGCTAGAGTCGGAGGGGGTGGAAGCAATCAGCCCCAGCATTTT. Protein sequence: CSARVGGGGSNQPQHF.

This clonotype was seen at least ten times. The gene calls are TRBV29-1 and TRBJ2-7; unclear D gene. The CDR3 covers 10 residues. Trimming stripped 4 bases from V and 3 bases from J, with 4 bases between. The germline gives CDR1 SQVTM, CDR2 ANQGSEA. The CDR3 region is CSVGDYEQYF. The CDR3 DNA sequence: TGCAGCGTTGGGGACTACGAGCAGTACTTC.